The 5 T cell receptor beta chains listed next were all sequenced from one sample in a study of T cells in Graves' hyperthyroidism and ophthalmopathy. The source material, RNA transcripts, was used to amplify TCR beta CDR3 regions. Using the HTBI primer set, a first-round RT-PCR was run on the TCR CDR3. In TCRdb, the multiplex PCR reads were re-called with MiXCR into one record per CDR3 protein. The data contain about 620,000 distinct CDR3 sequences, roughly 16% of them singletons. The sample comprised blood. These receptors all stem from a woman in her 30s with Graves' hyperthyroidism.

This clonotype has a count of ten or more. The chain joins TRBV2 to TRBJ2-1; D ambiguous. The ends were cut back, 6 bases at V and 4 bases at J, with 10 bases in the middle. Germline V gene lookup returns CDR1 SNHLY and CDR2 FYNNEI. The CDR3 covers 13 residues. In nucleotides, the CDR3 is TGTGCCAGCAGGACGGATCATTACAATGAGCAGTTCTTC. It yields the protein CASRTDHYNEQFF.

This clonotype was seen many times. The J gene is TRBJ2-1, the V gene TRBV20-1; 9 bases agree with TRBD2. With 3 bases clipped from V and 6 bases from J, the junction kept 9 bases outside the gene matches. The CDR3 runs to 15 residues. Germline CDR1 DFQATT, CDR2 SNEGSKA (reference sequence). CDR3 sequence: CSASPPLAGTNEQFF. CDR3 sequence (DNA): TGCAGTGCTAGCCCCCCCCTAGCGGGAACCAATGAGCAGTTCTTC.

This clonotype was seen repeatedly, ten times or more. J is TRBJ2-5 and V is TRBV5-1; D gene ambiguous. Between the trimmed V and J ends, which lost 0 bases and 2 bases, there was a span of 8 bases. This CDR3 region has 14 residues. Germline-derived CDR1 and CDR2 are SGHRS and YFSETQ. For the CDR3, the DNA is TGCGCCAGCAGCTTGGAGGTGACTCAAGAGACCCAGTACTTC. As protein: CASSLEVTQETQYF.

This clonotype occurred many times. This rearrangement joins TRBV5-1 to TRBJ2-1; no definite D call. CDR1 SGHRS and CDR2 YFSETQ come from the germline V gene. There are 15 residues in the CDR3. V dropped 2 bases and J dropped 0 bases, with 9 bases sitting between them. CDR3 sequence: CASSFSASSYNEQFF. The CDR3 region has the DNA TGCGCCAGCAGCTTCTCGGCAAGCTCCTACAATGAGCAGTTCTTC.

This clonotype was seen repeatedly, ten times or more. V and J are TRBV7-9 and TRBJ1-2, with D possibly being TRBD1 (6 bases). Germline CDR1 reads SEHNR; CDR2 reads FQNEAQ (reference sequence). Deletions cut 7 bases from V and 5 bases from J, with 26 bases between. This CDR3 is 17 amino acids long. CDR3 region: CASISSTLGGAPYGYTF. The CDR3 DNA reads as TGTGCCAGCATCTCCTCGACACTGGGGGGGGCCCCATATGGCTACACCTTC.